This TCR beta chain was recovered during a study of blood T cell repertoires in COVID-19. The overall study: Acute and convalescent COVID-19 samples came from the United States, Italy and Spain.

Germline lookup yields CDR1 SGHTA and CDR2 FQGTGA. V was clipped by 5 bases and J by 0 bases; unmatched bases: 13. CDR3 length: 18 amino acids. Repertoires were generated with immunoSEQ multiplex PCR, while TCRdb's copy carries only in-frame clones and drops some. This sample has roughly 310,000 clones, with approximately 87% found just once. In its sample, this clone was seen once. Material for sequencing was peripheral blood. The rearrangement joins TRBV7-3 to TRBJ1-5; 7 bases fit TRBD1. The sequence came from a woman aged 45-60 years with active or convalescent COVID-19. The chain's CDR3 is CASSPPRDSRLSNQPQHF. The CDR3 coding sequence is TGTGCCAGCAGCCCCCCGCGGGACAGCCGCCTTAGCAATCAGCCCCAGCATTTT.